This TCR beta chain originates from a study of T cell repertoires in cytomegalovirus infection. Study-wide background: Public TCR beta signatures indicated both CMV infection and matching HLA type.

MiXCR, applied by TCRdb to the reads, yields one record per CDR3 protein. The data hold 200,000 to 300,000 distinct CDR3 sequences, with 9.1% observed a single time. This clonotype was seen repeatedly, ten times or more. Its antigen remains unidentified. The length of the CDR3 is 16 residues. CDR1 SGHTA and CDR2 FQGNSA come from the germline V gene. V was clipped by 8 bases and J by 0 bases, with 18 bases between them. Study findings and constraints: Pooled public TCR beta family frequency picked out CMV carriers with the relevant HLA. HLA-C-restricted CMV clonotypes gave the most frequent clonotype in two of eight donors.

The TCR sequence derives from a human donor in good health (CMV status not recorded). Some clones in this sample may be carry-over from other donors' samples. The sample taken for sequencing was PBMCs. The chain links TRBV7-2 to TRBJ2-3; maybe TRBD1 (6 bases). As DNA, the CDR3 is TGTGCCAGCTTCCTAGGGGGAAAGGCTAGCACAGATACGCAGTATTTT. It encodes CASFLGGKASTDTQYF. Full variable domain (missing parts from reference TRBV7-2 and TRBJ2-3): GAGVSQSPSNKVTEKGKDVELRCDPISGHTALYWYRQSLGQGLEFLIYFQGNSAPDKSGLPSDRFSAERTGGSVSTLTIQRTQQEDSAVYLCASFLGGKASTDTQYFGPGTRLTVL.